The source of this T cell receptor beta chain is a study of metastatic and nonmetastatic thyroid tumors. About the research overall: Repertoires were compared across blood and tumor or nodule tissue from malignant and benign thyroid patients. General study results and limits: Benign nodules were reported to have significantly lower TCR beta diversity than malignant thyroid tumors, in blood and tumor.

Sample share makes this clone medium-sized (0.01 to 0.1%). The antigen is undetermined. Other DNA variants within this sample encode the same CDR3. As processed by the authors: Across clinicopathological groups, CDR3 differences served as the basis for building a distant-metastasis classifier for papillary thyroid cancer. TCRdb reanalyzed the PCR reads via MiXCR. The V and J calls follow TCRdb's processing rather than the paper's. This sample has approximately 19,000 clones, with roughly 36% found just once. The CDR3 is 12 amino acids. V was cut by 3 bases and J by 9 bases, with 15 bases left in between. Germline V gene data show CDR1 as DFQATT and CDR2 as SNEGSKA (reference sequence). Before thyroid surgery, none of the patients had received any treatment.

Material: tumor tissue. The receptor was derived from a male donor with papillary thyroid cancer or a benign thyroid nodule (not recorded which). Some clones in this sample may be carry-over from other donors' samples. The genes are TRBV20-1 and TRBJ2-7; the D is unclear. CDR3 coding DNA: TGCAGTGCTAGTACAGACGGCGACTGGCAGTACTTC. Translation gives CSASTDGDWQYF.